This TCR beta chain derives from a study of control samples from healthy donors and cancer patients. V was clipped by 3 bases and J by 7 bases; unmatched bases: 6. This CDR3 has 14 amino acids. Germline V gene data show CDR1 as SGHDT and CDR2 as YYEEEE. Clones were read by immunoSEQ multiplex PCR, and TCRdb kept only the in-frame ones, dropping some. The sample has around 53,000 clones, about 86% seen once. The source is a woman between 45 and 65 years old with lung cancer. The chain is built from TRBV5-6 and TRBJ1-1; 10 bases line up with TRBD1. Sequenced material: PBMCs. The CDR3: CASSSTGGFGEAFF. In DNA form, the CDR3 reads TGTGCCAGCAGCTCGACAGGGGGCTTTGGTGAAGCTTTCTTT.